This is a list of T cell receptor beta chains from one sample in a study of blood T cell repertoires in COVID-19. Profiling relied on immunoSEQ multiplex PCR, and the TCRdb table lists in-frame clones only, not all of them. The sample includes 250,000 to 350,000 clones, roughly 88% of them seen just once. Sequencing was performed on peripheral blood. These receptors came from a human donor with COVID-19, enrolled during active disease. The donor label of this sample is uncertain. CDR3s include the opening cysteine and the closing phenylalanine or tryptophan. A D gene is named only where the DNA matches it firmly. Clone size appears in some rows only: once, few, many, or a class for an expanded clone.

d_call clone_size j_call v_call cdr3_nt cdr3_aa
- - TRBJ2-3 TRBV6-5 TGTGCCAGCAAGGAGGAAATCACAGATACGCAGTATTTT CASKEEITDTQYF
- few TRBJ1-2 TRBV2 TGTGCCAGCAGACGGAGGGACGGTTTATATGGCTACACCTTC CASRRRDGLYGYTF
TRBD2 few TRBJ2-1 TRBV7-6 TGTGCCAGCAGCTTAGACGCTCTAGCGGGTCACACCTCCTACAATGAGCAGTTCTTC CASSLDALAGHTSYNEQFF
TRBD1 - TRBJ2-2 TRBV6-5 TGTGCCAGCCACACAGGGGGCTGGACCGGGGAGCTGTTTTTT CASHTGGWTGELFF
- - TRBJ2-3 TRBV2 TGTGCCAGCAGTGTTTCGTCGGGGGCAGATACGCAGTATTTT CASSVSSGADTQYF
TRBD2 once TRBJ2-7 TRBV3-1/TRBV3-2 TGTGCCAGCAGCCAAGCCGGGACTAGCGGATACGAGCAGTACTTC CASSQAGTSGYEQYF
TRBD1 once TRBJ1-2 TRBV2 TGTGCCAGCAGTGCGGGACAGATTACCTATGGCTACACCTTC CASSAGQITYGYTF
- once TRBJ1-2 TRBV28 TGTGCCAGCAGTGAGGGCACAAACTATGGCTACACCTTC CASSEGTNYGYTF
- - TRBJ2-4 TRBV30 TGTGCCTGGACCAACAGGGCCGGGGCCAAAAACATTCAGTACTTC CAWTNRAGAKNIQYF
- - TRBJ1-2 TRBV5-4 TGTGCCAGCAGCTTATCTGGGGCCTATGGCTACACCTTC CASSLSGAYGYTF
- - TRBJ2-1 TRBV12-5 TGTGCTAGTGGTACTAGTCAGGATGAGCAGTTCTTC CASGTSQDEQFF
TRBD2 - TRBJ2-7 TRBV5-1 TGCGCCAGCAGCGCCTTGGGGCGGGAGGCGGGCGAGCAGTACTTC CASSALGREAGEQYF
- - TRBJ1-1 TRBV27 TGTGCCAGCAGGACGACAGGCTTGAACACTGAAGCTTTCTTT CASRTTGLNTEAFF
- - TRBJ1-5 TRBV10-1 TGCGCCAGCAGCGGGAATAGCAATCAGCCCCAGCATTTT CASSGNSNQPQHF
TRBD1 - TRBJ2-7 TRBV5-1 TGCGCCAGCAGCTTGGGGGACAGACCTAACTCCTACGAGCAGTACTTC CASSLGDRPNSYEQYF
TRBD1 - TRBJ1-5 TRBV24-1 TGTGCCACCAGTGCCGTCGGACAGGGGCCCAATCAGCCCCAGCATTTT CATSAVGQGPNQPQHF
- - TRBJ2-3 TRBV28 TGTGCCAGCGCTGGGGGGATTAGCACAGATACGCAGTATTTT CASAGGISTDTQYF
TRBD1 - TRBJ1-6 TRBV9 TGTGCCAGCAGCGTAGCCCAGGGGGTTGGGGGATCACCCCTCCACTTT CASSVAQGVGGSPLHF
TRBD2 - TRBJ2-1 TRBV25-1 TGTGCCAGCAGTGGCTCGGGACTAGCGGGGATAACCTACAATGAGCAGTTCTTC CASSGSGLAGITYNEQFF
TRBD2 once TRBJ2-2 TRBV5-5 TGTGCCAGCTACCCGGGACTAGCGGGAAACGGGGAGCTGTTTTTT CASYPGLAGNGELFF
TRBD2 - TRBJ2-3 TRBV29-1 TGCAGCGTTGATTTAGAGCGGGAGGTTTTAAATACGCAGTATTTT CSVDLEREVLNTQYF
TRBD2 - TRBJ2-5 TRBV19 TGTGCCAGTAGTCAATTCCCGGGAGGTACGGGCGAGACCCAGTACTTC CASSQFPGGTGETQYF
TRBD1 - TRBJ2-7 TRBV28 TGTGCCAGCAGTTTATGGGGACAGGGCTACGAGCAGTACTTC CASSLWGQGYEQYF
- - TRBJ2-6 TRBV15 TGTGCCACCACGACAGGCCCTAGAGCCTCTGGGGCCAACGTCCTGACTTTC CATTTGPRASGANVLTF
- few TRBJ1-6 TRBV6-5 TGTGCCAGCAGGAGCTCCTATAATTCACCCCTCCACTTT CASRSSYNSPLHF
TRBD1 - TRBJ1-2 TRBV19 TGTGCCAGTAGCGAGATAGGGACAGGGCGCAACTATGGCTACACCTTC CASSEIGTGRNYGYTF
- - TRBJ1-6 TRBV14 TGTGCCAGCAGCGGGTTCCCCAGCGGGTATAATTCACCCCTCCACTTT CASSGFPSGYNSPLHF
- - TRBJ1-1 TRBV4-1 TGCGCCAGCAGCCAAGGCTTCCTTCGGGCGGGGGACACTGAAGCTTTCTTT CASSQGFLRAGDTEAFF
TRBD1 - TRBJ2-1 TRBV5-1 TGCGCCAGCAGCTTGGGGAGGGGCCAAATGGACAGGGGGCTGTGGGATGAGCAGTTCTTC CASSLGRGQMDRGLWDEQFF
- - TRBJ1-4 TRBV10-3 TGTGCCATCAGACAGGGCCTCGGGGATGAAAAACTGTTTTTT CAIRQGLGDEKLFF
- - TRBJ2-7 TRBV7-3 TGTGCCAGCAGCTTAACAGCCGGGAGCTCTCCCGAGCAGTACTTC CASSLTAGSSPEQYF